A selection of T cell receptor beta chains follows, all from one sample in a study of cytotoxic CD8 clonotypes in ibrutinib-treated CLL. This table comes from immunoSEQ multiplex PCR, and its TCRdb copy is limited to in-frame clones, with some not included. The sample shows fewer than 90,000 clones, roughly two thirds of them seen only once. Sample: PBMCs, taken after 12 months of ibrutinib treatment. The receptor set was obtained from a human donor with chronic lymphocytic leukemia. Each CDR3 is given with its conserved first and last residue. D genes are given only for firm matches. Clone size is stated in some rows and not others, as once, few, many or a class when expanded.

J gene	clone size	V gene	D gene	CDR3 protein	CDR3 DNA
TRBJ1-2	.	TRBV19	.	CASSPLVTSNYGYTF	TGTGCCAGTAGTCCTCTGGTAACCTCTAACTATGGCTACACCTTC
TRBJ1-5	few	TRBV2	.	CASSESGIQPQHF	TGTGCCAGCAGTGAATCGGGAATTCAGCCCCAGCATTTT
TRBJ1-6	.	TRBV30	TRBD1	CACFKPGQGYSPLHF	TGTGCCTGTTTTAAACCGGGACAGGGATATTCACCCCTCCACTTT
TRBJ2-7	.	TRBV18	TRBD1	CASSPPLGDRDWDEQYF	TGTGCCAGCTCACCACCGTTGGGGGACAGGGACTGGGACGAGCAGTACTTC
TRBJ1-1	.	TRBV29-1	TRBD1	CSPGTARSTEAFF	TGCAGCCCCGGGACAGCTCGGAGCACTGAAGCTTTCTTT
TRBJ1-4	.	TRBV15	.	CATSSEPPGAKGEKLFF	TGTGCCACCAGCAGCGAACCGCCCGGGGCGAAGGGTGAAAAACTGTTTTTT
TRBJ1-2	.	TRBV5-1	.	CASSLEDSRYGYTF	TGCGCCAGCAGCTTGGAGGACAGTAGATATGGCTACACCTTC
TRBJ1-2	.	TRBV18	TRBD1	CASSTIQGGANYGYTF	TGTGCCAGCTCAACAATACAGGGGGGTGCGAACTATGGCTACACCTTC
TRBJ2-1	.	TRBV15	TRBD1	CATSRDTGTVNNEQFF	TGTGCCACCAGCAGAGATACCGGGACAGTGAACAATGAGCAGTTCTTC
TRBJ2-7	medium-sized	TRBV19	.	CASSMKGTYENEQYF	TGTGCCAGTAGTATGAAGGGGACATATGAAAACGAGCAGTACTTC
TRBJ1-6	few	TRBV30	TRBD1	CAWSAGTGGSPLHF	TGTGCCTGGAGTGCCGGGACAGGGGGATCACCCCTCCACTTT
TRBJ1-1	.	TRBV4-1	.	CASSQGTAAMNTEAFF	TGCGCCAGCAGCCAAGGCACAGCCGCGATGAACACTGAAGCTTTCTTT
TRBJ2-1	.	TRBV25-1	.	CASSATGRGVDNEQFF	TGTGCCAGCAGTGCCACAGGGAGGGGGGTGGACAATGAGCAGTTCTTC
TRBJ2-2	.	TRBV7-8	.	CASSLFGLPNTGELFF	TGTGCCAGCAGCTTATTTGGGCTTCCGAACACCGGGGAGCTGTTTTTT
TRBJ1-6	.	TRBV6-1	TRBD1	CASSVWDSNNSPLHF	TGTGCCAGCAGTGTATGGGACAGCAATAATTCACCCCTCCACTTT
TRBJ1-2	.	TRBV10-3	TRBD1	CAIREDRGMDSYTF	TGTGCCATCAGAGAAGACAGGGGTATGGATAGCTACACCTTC
TRBJ1-3	.	TRBV4-3	.	CASSQAVGSVSGNTIYF	TGCGCCAGCAGCCAAGCGGTAGGCAGTGTCTCTGGAAACACCATATATTTT
TRBJ1-2	.	TRBV2	.	CASSEVRAYANYGYTF	TGTGCCAGCAGTGAAGTGAGGGCCTACGCTAACTATGGCTACACCTTC
TRBJ2-1	few	TRBV14	.	CASSQAPGASYNEQFF	TGTGCCAGCAGCCAAGCCCCGGGGGCGTCCTACAATGAGCAGTTCTTC
TRBJ2-5	few	TRBV10-3	.	CAISVAGKETQYF	TGTGCCATCAGTGTTGCAGGGAAAGAGACCCAGTACTTC
TRBJ2-4	once	TRBV5-6	.	CASSFDRQNIQYF	TGTGCCAGCAGCTTTGATAGACAGAACATTCAGTACTTC
TRBJ1-5	.	TRBV7-1	TRBD1	CASSLNRGLSRQHF	TGTGCCAGCAGCTTAAACAGGGGGCTCTCGCGCCAGCATTTT
TRBJ1-4	.	TRBV5-1	.	CASSLELFNEKLFF	TGCGCCAGCAGCTTGGAACTGTTTAATGAAAAACTGTTTTTT
TRBJ2-2	.	TRBV14	.	CASSQVTGELFF	TGTGCCAGCAGCCAAGTTACCGGGGAGCTGTTTTTT
TRBJ2-7	few	TRBV30	.	CAWNRLRGAEQYF	TGTGCCTGGAACCGCCTGAGGGGAGCCGAGCAGTACTTC
TRBJ2-1	few	TRBV7-3	.	CASSETGTGYNEQFF	TGTGCCAGCAGCGAAACAGGGACGGGGTACAATGAGCAGTTCTTC
TRBJ2-5	.	TRBV6-1	.	CASSEGAQETQYF	TGTGCCAGCAGTGAGGGGGCTCAAGAGACCCAGTACTTC
TRBJ1-6	few	TRBV19	TRBD1	CASSMYRGHSPLHF	TGTGCCAGTAGTATGTACAGGGGGCACTCACCCCTCCACTTT
TRBJ2-7	.	TRBV4-3	.	CASSPDPLGEQYF	TGCGCCAGCAGCCCGGACCCCCTTGGCGAGCAGTACTTC
TRBJ1-6	.	TRBV6-1	.	CASSQGFGSPLHF	TGTGCCAGCAGTCAGGGGTTTGGTTCACCCCTCCACTTT
TRBJ1-2	.	TRBV6-6	TRBD1	CASSYPKDRVYGYTF	TGTGCCAGCAGTTACCCTAAGGACAGGGTCTATGGCTACACCTTC
TRBJ2-2	once	TRBV6-5	.	CASWRPGELFF	TGTGCCAGTTGGAGGCCCGGGGAGCTGTTTTTT
TRBJ2-3	.	TRBV6-4	TRBD2	CASRHLAGGTDTQYF	TGTGCCAGCAGACACCTAGCGGGGGGCACAGATACGCAGTATTTT
TRBJ1-1	once	TRBV10-3	.	CAISESTGVHTEAFF	TGTGCCATCAGTGAGTCGACAGGAGTCCACACTGAAGCTTTCTTT
TRBJ1-5	once	TRBV6-4	.	CASSDSKEAPHNQPQHF	TGTGCCAGCAGTGACTCGAAGGAGGCCCCACACAATCAGCCCCAGCATTTT